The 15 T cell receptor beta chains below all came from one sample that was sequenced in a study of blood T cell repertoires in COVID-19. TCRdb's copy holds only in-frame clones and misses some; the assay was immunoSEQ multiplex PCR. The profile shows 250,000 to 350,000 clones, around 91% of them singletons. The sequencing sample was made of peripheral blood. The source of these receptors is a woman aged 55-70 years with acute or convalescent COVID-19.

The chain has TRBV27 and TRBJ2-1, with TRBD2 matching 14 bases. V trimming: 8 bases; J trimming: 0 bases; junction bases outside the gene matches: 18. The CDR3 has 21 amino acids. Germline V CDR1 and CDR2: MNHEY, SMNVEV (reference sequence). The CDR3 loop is CASRSRTEGLAGARSYNEQFF. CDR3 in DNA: TGTGCCAGCCGTTCCCGAACCGAGGGACTAGCGGGGGCTCGCTCCTACAATGAGCAGTTCTTC.

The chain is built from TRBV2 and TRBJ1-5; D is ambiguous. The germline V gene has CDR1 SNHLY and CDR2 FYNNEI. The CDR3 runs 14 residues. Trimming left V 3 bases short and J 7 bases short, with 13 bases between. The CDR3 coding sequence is TGTGCCAGCAGTGACCGTCACGCGAACCAGCCCCAGCATTTT. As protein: CASSDRHANQPQHF.

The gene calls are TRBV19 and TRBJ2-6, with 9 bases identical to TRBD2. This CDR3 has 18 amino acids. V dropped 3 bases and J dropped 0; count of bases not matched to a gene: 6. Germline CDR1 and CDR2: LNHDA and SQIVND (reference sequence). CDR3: CASSIASGASSGANVLTF. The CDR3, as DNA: TGTGCCAGTAGTATCGCTAGCGGGGCTAGCTCTGGGGCCAACGTCCTGACTTTC.

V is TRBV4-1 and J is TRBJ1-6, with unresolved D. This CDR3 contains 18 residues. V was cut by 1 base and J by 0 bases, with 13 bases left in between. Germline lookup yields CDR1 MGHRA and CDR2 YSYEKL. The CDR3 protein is CASSQVTLGSSYNSPLHF. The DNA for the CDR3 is TGCGCCAGCAGCCAAGTCACCTTAGGGAGCTCCTATAATTCACCCCTCCACTTT.

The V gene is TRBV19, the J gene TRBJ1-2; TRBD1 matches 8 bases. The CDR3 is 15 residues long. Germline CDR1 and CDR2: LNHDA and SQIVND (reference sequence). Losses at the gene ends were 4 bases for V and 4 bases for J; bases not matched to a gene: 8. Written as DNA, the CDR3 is TGTGCCAGTAGTACCGAAAGGACAGGGATCTATGGCTACACCTTC. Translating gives CASSTERTGIYGYTF.

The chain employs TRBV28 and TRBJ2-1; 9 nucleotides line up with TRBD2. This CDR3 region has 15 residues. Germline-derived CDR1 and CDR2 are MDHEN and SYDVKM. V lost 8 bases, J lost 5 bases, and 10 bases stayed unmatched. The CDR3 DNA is TGTGCCAGCCGGGGGGCGGGAGGGATGAACAATGAGCAGTTCTTC. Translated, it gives CASRGAGGMNNEQFF.

In DNA form, the CDR3 reads TGTGCCAGTAGTAGACGGGGACAGGGGGCGAACGAGCAGTACTTC. Encoded protein: CASSRRGQGANEQYF. This chain connects TRBV19 to TRBJ2-7; the match to TRBD1 covers 12 bases. The CDR3 contains 15 residues. With V trimmed by 4 bases and J by 5 bases, 6 bases remained unmatched. Germline values: CDR1 LNHDA, CDR2 SQIVND (reference sequence).

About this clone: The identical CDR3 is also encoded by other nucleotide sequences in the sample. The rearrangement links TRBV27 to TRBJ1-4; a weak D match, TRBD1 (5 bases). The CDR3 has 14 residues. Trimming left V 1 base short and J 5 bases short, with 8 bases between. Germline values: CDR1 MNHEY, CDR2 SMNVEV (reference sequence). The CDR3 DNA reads TGTGCCAGCAGTTTATGGGGCGGAAATGAAAAACTGTTTTTT. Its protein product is CASSLWGGNEKLFF.

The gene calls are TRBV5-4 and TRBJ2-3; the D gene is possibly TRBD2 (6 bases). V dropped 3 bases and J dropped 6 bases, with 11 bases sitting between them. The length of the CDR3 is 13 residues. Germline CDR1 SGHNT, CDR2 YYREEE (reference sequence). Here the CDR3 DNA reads TGTGCCAGCAGCTCAGGCGGGGAGGATACGCAGTATTTT. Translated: CASSSGGEDTQYF. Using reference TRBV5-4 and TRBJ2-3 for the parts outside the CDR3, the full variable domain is ETGVTQSPTHLIKTRGQQVTLRCSSQSGHNTVSWYQQALGQGPQFIFQYYREEENGRGNFPPRFSGLQFPNYSSELNVNALELDDSALYLCASSSGGEDTQYFGPGTRLTVL.

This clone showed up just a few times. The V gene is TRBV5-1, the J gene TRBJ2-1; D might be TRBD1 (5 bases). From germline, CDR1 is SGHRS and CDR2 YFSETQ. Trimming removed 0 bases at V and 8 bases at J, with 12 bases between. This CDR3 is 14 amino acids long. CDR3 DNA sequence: TGCGCCAGCAGCTTGGCAGACTCCAGGGATGAGCAGTTCTTC. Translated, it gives CASSLADSRDEQFF.

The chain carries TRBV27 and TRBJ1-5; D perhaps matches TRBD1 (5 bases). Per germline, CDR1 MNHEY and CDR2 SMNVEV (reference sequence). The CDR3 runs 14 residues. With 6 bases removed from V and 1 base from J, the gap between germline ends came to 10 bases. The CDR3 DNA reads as TGTGCCAGCAGGCTGGAGGGGAGCAATCAGCCCCAGCATTTT. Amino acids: CASRLEGSNQPQHF.

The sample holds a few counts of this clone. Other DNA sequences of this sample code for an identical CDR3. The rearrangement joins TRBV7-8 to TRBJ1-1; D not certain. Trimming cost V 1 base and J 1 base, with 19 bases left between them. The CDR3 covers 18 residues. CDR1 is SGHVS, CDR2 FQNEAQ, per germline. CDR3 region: CASSLVLDYKRENTEAFF. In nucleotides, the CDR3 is TGTGCCAGCAGCTTAGTTCTTGATTATAAGAGAGAGAACACTGAAGCTTTCTTT.

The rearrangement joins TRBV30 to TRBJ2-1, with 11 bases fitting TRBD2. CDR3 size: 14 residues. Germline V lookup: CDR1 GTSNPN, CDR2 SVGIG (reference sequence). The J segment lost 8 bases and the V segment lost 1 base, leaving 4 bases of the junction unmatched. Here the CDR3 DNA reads TGTGCCTGGAGTGCTACTAGCGGGAGTTATGAGCAGTTCTTC. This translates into CAWSATSGSYEQFF.

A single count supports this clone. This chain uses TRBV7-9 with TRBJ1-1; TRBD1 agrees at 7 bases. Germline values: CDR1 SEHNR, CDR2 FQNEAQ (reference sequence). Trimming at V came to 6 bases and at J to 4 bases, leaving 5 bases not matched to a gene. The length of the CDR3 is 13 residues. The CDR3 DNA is TGTGCCAGCAGTCCCAGGGGGGCCACTGAAGCTTTCTTT. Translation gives CASSPRGATEAFF.

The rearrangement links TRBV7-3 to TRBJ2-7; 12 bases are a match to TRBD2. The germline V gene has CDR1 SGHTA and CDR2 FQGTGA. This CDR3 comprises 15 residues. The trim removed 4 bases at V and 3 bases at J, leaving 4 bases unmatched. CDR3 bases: TGTGCCAGCAGCTCCGGGACTAGCGGGTACTACGAGCAGTACTTC. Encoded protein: CASSSGTSGYYEQYF.